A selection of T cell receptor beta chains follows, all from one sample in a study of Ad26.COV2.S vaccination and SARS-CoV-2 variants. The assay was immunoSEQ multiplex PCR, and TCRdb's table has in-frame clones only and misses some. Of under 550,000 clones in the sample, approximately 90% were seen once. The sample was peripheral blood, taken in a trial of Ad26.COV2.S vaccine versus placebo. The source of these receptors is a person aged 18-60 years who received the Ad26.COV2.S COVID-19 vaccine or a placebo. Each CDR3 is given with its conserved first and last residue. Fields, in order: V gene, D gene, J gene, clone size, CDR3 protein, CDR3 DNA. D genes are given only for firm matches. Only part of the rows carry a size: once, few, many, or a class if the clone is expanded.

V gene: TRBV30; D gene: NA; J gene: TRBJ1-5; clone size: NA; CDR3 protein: CAWSPGPGSSNQPQHF; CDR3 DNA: TGTGCCTGGAGCCCTGGCCCGGGAAGTAGCAATCAGCCCCAGCATTTT
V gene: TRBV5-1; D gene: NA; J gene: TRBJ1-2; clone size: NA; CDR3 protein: CASSLTSGLQGYTF; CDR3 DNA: TGCGCCAGCAGCTTAACCTCCGGGCTCCAAGGCTACACCTTC
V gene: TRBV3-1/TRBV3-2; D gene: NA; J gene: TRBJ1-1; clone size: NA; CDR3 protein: CASSQDGAVMNTEAFF; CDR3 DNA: TGTGCCAGCAGCCAAGATGGGGCAGTCATGAACACTGAAGCTTTCTTT
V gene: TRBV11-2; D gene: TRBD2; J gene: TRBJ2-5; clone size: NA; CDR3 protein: CASSLLLAGVGNQETQYF; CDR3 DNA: TGTGCCAGCAGCTTACTGCTAGCGGGAGTGGGAAACCAAGAGACCCAGTACTTC
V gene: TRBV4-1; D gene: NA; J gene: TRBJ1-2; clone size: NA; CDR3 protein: CASSQPGEGARGYTF; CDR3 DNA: TGCGCCAGCAGCCAACCGGGGGAAGGGGCGCGGGGCTACACCTTC
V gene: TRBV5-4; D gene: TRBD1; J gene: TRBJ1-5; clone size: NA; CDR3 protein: CASSLGQGAQGNQPQHF; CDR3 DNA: TGTGCCAGCAGCTTGGGGCAGGGGGCGCAGGGCAATCAGCCCCAGCATTTT
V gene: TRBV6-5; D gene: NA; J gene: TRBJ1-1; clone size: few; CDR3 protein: CASSYSRSGNTEAFF; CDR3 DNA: TGTGCCAGCAGTTACTCGAGATCTGGGAACACTGAAGCTTTCTTT
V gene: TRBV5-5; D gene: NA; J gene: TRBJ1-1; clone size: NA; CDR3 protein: CASSWTRGTEAFF; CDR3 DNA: TGTGCCAGCAGCTGGACCAGGGGCACTGAAGCTTTCTTT
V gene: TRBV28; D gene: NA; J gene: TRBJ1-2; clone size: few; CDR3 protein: CASSTLWSYTF; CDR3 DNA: TGTGCCAGCAGCACCTTATGGAGCTACACCTTC
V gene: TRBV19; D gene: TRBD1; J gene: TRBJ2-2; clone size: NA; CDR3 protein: CASSVTWDRRTGELFF; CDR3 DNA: TGTGCCAGTAGTGTGACCTGGGACAGGCGCACCGGGGAGCTGTTTTTT
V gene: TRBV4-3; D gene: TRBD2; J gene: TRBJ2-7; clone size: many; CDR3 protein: CASSQEPGGGEQYF; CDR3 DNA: TGCGCCAGCAGCCAAGAACCGGGGGGTGGCGAGCAGTACTTC
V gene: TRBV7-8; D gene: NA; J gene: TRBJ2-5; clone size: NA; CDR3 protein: CASSLSREETQYF; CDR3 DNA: TGTGCCAGCAGCTTAAGCAGGGAAGAGACCCAGTACTTC
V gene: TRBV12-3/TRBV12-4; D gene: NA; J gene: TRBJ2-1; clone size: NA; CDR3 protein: CASSFSGEQFF; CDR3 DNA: TGTGCCAGCAGTTTTAGTGGGGAGCAGTTCTTC
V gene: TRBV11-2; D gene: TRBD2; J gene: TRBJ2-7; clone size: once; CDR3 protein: CASSFGGEQYF; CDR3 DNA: TGTGCCAGCAGCTTCGGGGGGGAGCAGTACTTC
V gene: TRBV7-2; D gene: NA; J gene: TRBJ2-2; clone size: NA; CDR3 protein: CASTYPNTGELFF; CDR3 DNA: TGTGCCAGCACCTACCCGAACACCGGGGAGCTGTTTTTT
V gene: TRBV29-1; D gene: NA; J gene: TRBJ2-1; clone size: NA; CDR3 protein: CSVSLASSYNEQFF; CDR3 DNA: TGCAGCGTATCTCTGGCATCCTCCTACAATGAGCAGTTCTTC
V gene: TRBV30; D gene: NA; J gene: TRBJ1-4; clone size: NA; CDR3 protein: CAWSLVRVYSQATNEKLFF; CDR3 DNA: TGTGCCTGGAGTTTGGTCAGGGTTTATTCCCAAGCAACTAATGAAAAACTGTTTTTT
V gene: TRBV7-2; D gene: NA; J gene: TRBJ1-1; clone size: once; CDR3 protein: CASSLSRGTDTEAFF; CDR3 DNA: TGTGCCAGCAGCCTCTCCCGGGGGACGGACACTGAAGCTTTCTTT
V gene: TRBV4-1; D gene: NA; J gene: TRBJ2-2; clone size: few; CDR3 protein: CASSWWAGELFF; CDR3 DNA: TGCGCCAGCAGCTGGTGGGCCGGGGAGCTGTTTTTT
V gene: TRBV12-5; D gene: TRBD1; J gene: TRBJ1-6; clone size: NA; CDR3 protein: CASVVGDRDHSPLHF; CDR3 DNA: TGTGCTAGTGTTGTTGGGGACAGGGACCATTCACCCCTCCACTTT
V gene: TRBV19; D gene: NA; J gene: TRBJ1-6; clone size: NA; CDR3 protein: CASHPGWRTYNSPLHF; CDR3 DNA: TGTGCCAGTCACCCGGGCTGGCGGACTTATAATTCACCCCTCCACTTT
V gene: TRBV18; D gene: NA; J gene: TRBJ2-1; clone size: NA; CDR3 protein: CASSPVDSLTEQFF; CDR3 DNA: TGTGCCAGCTCACCTGTGGATAGCCTGACGGAGCAGTTCTTC
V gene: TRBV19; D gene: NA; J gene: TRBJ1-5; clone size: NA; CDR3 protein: CASSIAGSRPQPQHF; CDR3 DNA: TGTGCCAGTAGTATCGCAGGGTCCAGACCTCAGCCCCAGCATTTT
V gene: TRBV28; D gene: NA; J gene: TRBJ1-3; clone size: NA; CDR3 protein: CASSTPASGTGNTIYF; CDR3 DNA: TGTGCCAGCAGTACCCCCGCCTCAGGGACTGGAAACACCATATATTTT
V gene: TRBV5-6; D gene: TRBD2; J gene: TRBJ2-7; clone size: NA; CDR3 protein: CASSQGLAPYEQYF; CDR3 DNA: TGTGCCAGCAGCCAGGGACTAGCTCCCTACGAGCAGTACTTC
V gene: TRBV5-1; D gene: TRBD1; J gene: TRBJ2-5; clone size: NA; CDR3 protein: CATKDRGEGETQYF; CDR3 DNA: TGCGCCACAAAGGACAGGGGTGAAGGAGAGACCCAGTACTTC
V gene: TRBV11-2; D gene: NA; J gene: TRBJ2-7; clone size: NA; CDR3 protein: CASSSPLIYEQYF; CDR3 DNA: TGTGCCAGCAGCTCCCCACTCATCTACGAGCAGTACTTC
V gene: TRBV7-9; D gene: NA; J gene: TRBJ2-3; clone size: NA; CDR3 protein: CASSLGPADTQYF; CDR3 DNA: TGTGCCAGCAGCTTAGGTCCAGCAGATACGCAGTATTTT
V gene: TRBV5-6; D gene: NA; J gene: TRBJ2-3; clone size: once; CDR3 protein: CASSLGQGITDTQYF; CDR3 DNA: TGTGCCAGCAGCTTGGGTCAGGGGATCACAGATACGCAGTATTTT
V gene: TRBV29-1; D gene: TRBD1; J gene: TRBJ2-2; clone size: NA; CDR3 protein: CSVGGTGGTGELFF; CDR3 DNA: TGCAGCGTTGGGGGGACAGGGGGTACCGGGGAGCTGTTTTTT
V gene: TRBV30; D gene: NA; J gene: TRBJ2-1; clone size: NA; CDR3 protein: CAWSVRVGSGEQFF; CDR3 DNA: TGTGCCTGGAGTGTACGAGTGGGGTCGGGTGAGCAGTTCTTC
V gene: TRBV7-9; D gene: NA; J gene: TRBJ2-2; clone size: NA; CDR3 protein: CASSPGRRYTGELFF; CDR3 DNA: TGTGCCAGCAGCCCGGGCAGGCGGTACACCGGGGAGCTGTTTTTT
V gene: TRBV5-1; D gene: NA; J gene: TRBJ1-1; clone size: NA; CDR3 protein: CASSLLAGDTEAFF; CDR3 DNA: TGCGCCAGCAGCTTGCTTGCAGGGGACACTGAAGCTTTCTTT
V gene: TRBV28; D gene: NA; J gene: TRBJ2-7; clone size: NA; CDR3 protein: CASSAGSQQAQYF; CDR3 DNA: TGTGCCAGCAGTGCCGGTTCACAGCAAGCGCAGTACTTC
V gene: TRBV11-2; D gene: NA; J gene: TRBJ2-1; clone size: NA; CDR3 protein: CASSLEAGYNEQFF; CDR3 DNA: TGTGCCAGCAGCCTGGAAGCTGGGTACAATGAGCAGTTCTTC
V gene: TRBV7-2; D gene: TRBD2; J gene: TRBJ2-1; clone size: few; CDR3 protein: CASSERGRAPYNEQFF; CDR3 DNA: TGTGCCAGCAGCGAACGGGGGAGGGCCCCCTACAATGAGCAGTTCTTC
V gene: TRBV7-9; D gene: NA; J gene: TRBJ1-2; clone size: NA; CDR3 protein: CASSLVGSRSNYGYTF; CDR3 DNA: TGTGCCAGCAGCTTAGTTGGCAGCAGAAGTAACTATGGCTACACCTTC
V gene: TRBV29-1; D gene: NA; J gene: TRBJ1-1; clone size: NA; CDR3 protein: CSVALASEAFF; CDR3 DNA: TGCAGCGTTGCTTTGGCGTCTGAAGCTTTCTTT
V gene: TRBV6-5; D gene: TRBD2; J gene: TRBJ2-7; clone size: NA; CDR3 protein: CASSPRDYPYEQYF; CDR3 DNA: TGTGCCAGCAGTCCCCGGGACTACCCCTACGAGCAGTACTTC
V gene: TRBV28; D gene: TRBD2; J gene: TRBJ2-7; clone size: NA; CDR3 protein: CASGRLAGGYEQYF; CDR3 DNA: TGTGCCAGCGGAAGACTAGCGGGTGGCTACGAGCAGTACTTC
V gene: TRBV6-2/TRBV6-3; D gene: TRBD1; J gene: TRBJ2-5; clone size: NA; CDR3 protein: CASSSDRGETQYF; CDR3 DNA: TGTGCCAGCAGTTCAGACAGGGGAGAGACCCAGTACTTC
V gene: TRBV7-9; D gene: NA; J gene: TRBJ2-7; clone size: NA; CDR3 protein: CASSPPGLTYEQYF; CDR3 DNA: TGTGCCAGCAGCCCCCCGGGATTAACCTACGAGCAGTACTTC
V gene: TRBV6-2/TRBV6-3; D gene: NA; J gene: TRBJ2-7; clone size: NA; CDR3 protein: CASSYSRGLGEQYF; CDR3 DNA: TGTGCCAGCAGTTACTCGCGGGGTCTGGGCGAGCAGTACTTC
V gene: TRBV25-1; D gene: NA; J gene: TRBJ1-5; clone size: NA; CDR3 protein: CASSGRGSWDQPQHF; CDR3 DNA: TGTGCCAGCAGTGGCCGAGGATCTTGGGATCAGCCCCAGCATTTT
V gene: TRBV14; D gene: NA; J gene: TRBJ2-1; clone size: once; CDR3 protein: CASSRTFSGPSSYNEQFF; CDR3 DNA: TGTGCCAGCAGTCGAACCTTTTCCGGGCCGAGCTCCTACAATGAGCAGTTCTTC
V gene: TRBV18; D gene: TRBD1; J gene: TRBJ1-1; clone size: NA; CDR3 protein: CASSPGQGIKAFF; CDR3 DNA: TGTGCCAGCTCACCCGGACAGGGAATAAAAGCTTTCTTT
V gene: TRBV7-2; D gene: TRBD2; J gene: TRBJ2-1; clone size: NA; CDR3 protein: CASSLAAGANEQFF; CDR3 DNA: TGTGCCAGCAGCTTAGCGGCGGGAGCCAATGAGCAGTTCTTC
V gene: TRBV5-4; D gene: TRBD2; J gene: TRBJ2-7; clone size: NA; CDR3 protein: CASSLAGGNEQYF; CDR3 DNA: TGTGCCAGCAGCTTAGCGGGAGGTAACGAGCAGTACTTC
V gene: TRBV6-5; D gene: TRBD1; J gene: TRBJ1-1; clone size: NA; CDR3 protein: CASNQGAPLNTEAFF; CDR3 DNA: TGTGCCAGCAACCAGGGGGCTCCCTTAAACACTGAAGCTTTCTTT
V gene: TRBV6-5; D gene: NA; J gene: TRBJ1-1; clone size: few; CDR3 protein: CASAPITGSTEAFF; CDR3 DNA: TGTGCCAGCGCCCCCATTACAGGGAGCACTGAAGCTTTCTTT
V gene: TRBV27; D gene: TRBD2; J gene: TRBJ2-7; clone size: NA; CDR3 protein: CASSSMSGMSSYEQYF; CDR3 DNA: TGTGCCAGCAGTTCCATGAGCGGGATGAGCTCCTACGAGCAGTACTTC
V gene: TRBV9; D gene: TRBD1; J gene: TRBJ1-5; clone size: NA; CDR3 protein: CASSPGQGLGQPQHF; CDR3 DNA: TGTGCCAGCAGCCCTGGACAGGGATTAGGTCAGCCCCAGCATTTT
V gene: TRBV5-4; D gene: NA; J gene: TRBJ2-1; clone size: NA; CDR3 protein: CASSFGGTYNEQFF; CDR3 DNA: TGTGCCAGCAGCTTTGGCGGGACTTACAATGAGCAGTTCTTC
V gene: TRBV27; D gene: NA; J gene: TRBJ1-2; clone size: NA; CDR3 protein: CASSSTVSIGGYTF; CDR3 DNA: TGTGCCAGCAGTTCGACAGTTTCGATCGGTGGCTACACCTTC